This TCR beta chain was obtained from a study of post-analysis software for immune sequencing data. The study's findings and limits: Patients carried several TRBV segments more frequently than controls did, and TRBV5-6, TRBV5-1 and TRBV20-1 were among them.

Tagging with unique molecular identifiers was a feature of the TCR beta cDNA libraries. In TCRdb, the PCR reads were re-called with MiXCR into one record per CDR3 protein. Among hundreds of thousands of distinct CDR3 sequences listed, approximately 59% were seen once. The CDR3 sequence is 14 residues long. With 2 bases removed from V and 8 bases from J, the gap between germline ends came to 15 bases. A word on this clonotype: Its antigen is not known.

This sequence joins TRBV12-3 or TRBV12-4 and TRBJ1-1; TRBD1 is a possible D gene (5 bases). The sample comprised blood. The origin of this receptor is a girl aged 2 to 10 with multiple sclerosis. Written as DNA, the CDR3 is TGTGCCAGCAGTTTAAATCGAGGGGCCAGGGAAGCTTTCTTT. This codes for CASSLNRGAREAFF.